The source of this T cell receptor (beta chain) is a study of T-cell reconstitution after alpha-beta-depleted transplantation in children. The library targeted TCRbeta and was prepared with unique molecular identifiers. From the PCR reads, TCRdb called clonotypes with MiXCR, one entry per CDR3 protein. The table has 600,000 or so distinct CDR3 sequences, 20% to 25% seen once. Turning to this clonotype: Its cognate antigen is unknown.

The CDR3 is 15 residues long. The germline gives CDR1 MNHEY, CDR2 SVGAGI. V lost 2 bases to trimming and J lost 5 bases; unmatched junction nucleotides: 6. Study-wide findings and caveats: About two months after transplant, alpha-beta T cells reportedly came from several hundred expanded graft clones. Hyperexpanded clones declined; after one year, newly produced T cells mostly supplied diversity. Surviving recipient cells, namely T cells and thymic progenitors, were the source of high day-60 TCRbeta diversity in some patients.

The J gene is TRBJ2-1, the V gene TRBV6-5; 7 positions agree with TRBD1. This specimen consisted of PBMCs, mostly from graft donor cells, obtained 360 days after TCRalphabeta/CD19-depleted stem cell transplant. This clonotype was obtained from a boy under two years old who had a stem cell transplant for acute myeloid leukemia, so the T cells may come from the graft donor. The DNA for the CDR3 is TGTGCCAGCAGTTACAAAAGGACAGGAAACAATGAGCAGTTCTTC. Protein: CASSYKRTGNNEQFF.